Shown below are 8 T cell receptor beta chains from a single sample sequenced in a study of blood T cell repertoires in COVID-19. Assay used: immunoSEQ multiplex PCR; TCRdb lists only in-frame clones, some missing. Of roughly 200,000 clones listed, roughly 77% were seen once; the top ten hold almost 6%. Sequencing used peripheral blood. The receptor source for this set is a woman aged 40 to 50 with COVID-19, enrolled during active disease.

CDR3 in amino acids: CASSHPTVTEGQFF. In nucleotides, the CDR3 is TGCGCCAGCAGCCATCCGACGGTCACAGAGGGGCAGTTCTTC. The V and J genes are TRBV5-1 and TRBJ2-1; a possible D gene is TRBD2 (5 bases). The CDR3 runs to 14 residues. Germline V CDR1 and CDR2: SGHRS, YFSETQ. Trimming removed 4 bases from V and 12 bases from J, with 20 bases in between.

This clone was detected a few times. V usage is TRBV6-5 and J usage is TRBJ2-5; TRBD2 matches 12 bases. The V and J ends lost 4 bases and 2 bases, in that order; junction bases with no gene match: 2. The V gene's germline CDR1 is MNHEY and CDR2 SVGAGI. The CDR3 has 15 residues. As DNA, the CDR3 is TGTGCCAGCAGTTCCACTAGCGGGAGGCAAGAGACCCAGTACTTC. Translating it yields CASSSTSGRQETQYF.

This rearrangement joins TRBV27 to TRBJ2-5; D is unclear. Per germline, CDR1 MNHEY and CDR2 SMNVEV (reference sequence). V lost 3 bases to trimming and J lost 5 bases, with 10 bases between them. The CDR3 contains 13 residues. Here the CDR3 DNA reads TGTGCCAGCAGTTTCCTAGGAGCGGAGACCCAGTACTTC. Translation gives CASSFLGAETQYF.

This clone was recorded at least ten times. The rearrangement uses TRBV7-9 and TRBJ2-7, with 9 bases aligning to TRBD1. Germline CDR1 and CDR2: SEHNR and FQNEAQ (reference sequence). This CDR3 region has 13 residues. The V gene end was trimmed by 5 bases and the J gene end by 6 bases; junction bases not matched to a gene: 5. CDR3 sequence: CASSIRTGVEQYF. CDR3 bases: TGTGCCAGCAGCATAAGGACAGGGGTCGAGCAGTACTTC.

V gene TRBV6-5 combines with J gene TRBJ2-7; D may be TRBD2 (5 bases). The CDR3 consists of 12 residues. V was pared by 6 bases and J by 6 bases, with 12 bases between. In germline, CDR1 is MNHEY, CDR2 SVGAGI. The CDR3 bases are TGTGCCAGCAGAACCTCTGGAGGCGAGCAGTACTTC. Amino acid sequence: CASRTSGGEQYF.

The gene calls are TRBV4-1 and TRBJ2-7; 11 nucleotides agree with TRBD1. The CDR3 is made up of 16 amino acids. J was trimmed by 6 bases and V by 4 bases; bases with no gene match: 11. The V gene's germline CDR1 is MGHRA and CDR2 YSYEKL. The CDR3 spells CASSPVRDRGSGEQYF. The CDR3 nucleotides read TGCGCCAGCAGCCCGGTCCGGGACAGGGGGTCGGGCGAGCAGTACTTC.

This clone came up once. The chain has TRBV13 and TRBJ1-2, with D possibly being TRBD1 (5 bases). V lost 5 bases and J 2 bases, leaving 12 bases between the germline ends. Germline assignment: CDR1 PRHDT and CDR2 FYEKMQ (reference sequence). The CDR3 totals 14 residues. The CDR3 spells CASSGGHQNYGYTF. DNA for the CDR3: TGTGCCAGCAGCGGCGGACACCAGAACTATGGCTACACCTTC.

V gene TRBV6-6 combines with J gene TRBJ1-5, with TRBD1 identical over 7 bases. Germline V gives CDR1 MNHNY, CDR2 SVGAGI (reference sequence). The CDR3 covers 16 residues. J was trimmed by 7 bases and V by 6 bases; bases with no gene match: 15. CDR3 nucleotides: TGTGCCAGCAGCCATCTAAGACAGGGATTGCGACAGCCCCAGCATTTT. It translates to CASSHLRQGLRQPQHF.